This T cell receptor beta chain was identified in a study of siplizumab effects on memory and regulatory T cells. The germline V gene has CDR1 MGHRA and CDR2 YSYEKL. CDR3 length: 14 residues. Trimming stripped 3 bases from V and 3 bases from J, with 12 bases between. Sequenced by immunoSEQ multiplex PCR; TCRdb stores in-frame clones only, minus some. The sample has about 100,000 clones; approximately 94% are singletons. The clonotype originates from a human donor in good health. Source material: non-Treg CD4+ T cells sorted from blood. V gene TRBV4-1 combines with J gene TRBJ2-7, with D perhaps being TRBD1 or TRBD2 (5 bases each). This chain's CDR3 is CASSQVGRFYEQYF. CDR3 nucleotide sequence: TGCGCCAGCAGCCAGGTGGGACGGTTCTACGAGCAGTACTTC.